This TCR beta chain stems from a study of OX40 agonist ivuxolimab in advanced cancers. Findings of the study overall: The work left the antigen specificity of expanded peripheral T cells undetermined. Averaged across samples, CD8+ T cells carried more expanded clones than CD4+ did.

Patients were ruled out by autoimmune disease history or systemic immunosuppression. Data came from immunoSEQ multiplex PCR; TCRdb stores just in-frame clones and leaves some out. This table holds 73,000 or so clones, roughly 80% found once. V shed 1 base and J 5 bases; nucleotides not matched to a gene: 0. The germline V gene encodes CDR1 SEHNR and CDR2 FQNEAQ (reference sequence). This CDR3 comprises 13 residues. As concerns this clone: Its antigen is as yet unknown.

The chain couples TRBV7-9 to TRBJ2-3; TRBD1 matches 7 bases. The sample consisted of CD4+ or CD8+ T cells sorted from blood, taken in a trial of the OX40 agonist ivuxolimab. The clonotype comes from an adult with an advanced solid tumor such as melanoma, head and neck, liver or kidney cancer. CDR3: CASSLGQGDTQYF. The CDR3 nucleotides read TGTGCCAGCAGCTTAGGACAGGGAGATACGCAGTATTTT.